This entry is about one T cell receptor (beta chain). This sample is drawn from a study of read filtering for tumor transcriptome and immune sequencing. About the research overall: Revised staging placed roughly 8 patients in R-ISS I, 15 to 20 in II, 6 or 7 in III. IR-seq gave about 3.5 to 10.27 million TCR reads per sample; RNA-seq gave about 80 to 1,300.

Bone marrow was sampled from every patient at the time of active disease. Trimming removed 6 bases from V and 8 bases from J, with 17 bases in between. Germline CDR1 reads LNHDA; CDR2 reads SQIVND (reference sequence). The CDR3 runs 14 residues. The library was built from roughly 400 ng RNA with molecular barcoded adaptors for alpha/delta and beta/gamma chains. One entry per CDR3 protein results from TCRdb running MiXCR on the reads. The sample records approximately 93,000 distinct CDR3 sequences, under 25% being singletons. Sequencing was carried out using a population of CD138-negative cells sorted from bone marrow. The J gene is TRBJ2-1, the V gene TRBV19; tentatively, D is TRBD1 or TRBD2 (5 bases each). The receptor comes from a donor over 35 with multiple myeloma. The CDR3 DNA reads as TGTGCCAGTAGGGGGCGGGTGGGAGAATATGAGCAGTTCTTC. It encodes CASRGRVGEYEQFF.